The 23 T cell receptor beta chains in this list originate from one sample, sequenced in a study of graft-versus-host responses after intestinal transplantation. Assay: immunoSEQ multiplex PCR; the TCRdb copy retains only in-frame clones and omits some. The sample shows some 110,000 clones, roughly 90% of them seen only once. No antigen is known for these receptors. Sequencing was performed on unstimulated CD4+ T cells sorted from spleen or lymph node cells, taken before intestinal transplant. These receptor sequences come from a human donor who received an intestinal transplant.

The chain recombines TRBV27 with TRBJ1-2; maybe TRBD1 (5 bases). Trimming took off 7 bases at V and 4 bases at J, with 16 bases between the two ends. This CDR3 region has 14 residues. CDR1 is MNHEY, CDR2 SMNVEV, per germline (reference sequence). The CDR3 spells CASNSAIGAYGYTF. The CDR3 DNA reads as TGTGCCAGCAATAGCGCCATTGGGGCCTATGGCTACACCTTC.

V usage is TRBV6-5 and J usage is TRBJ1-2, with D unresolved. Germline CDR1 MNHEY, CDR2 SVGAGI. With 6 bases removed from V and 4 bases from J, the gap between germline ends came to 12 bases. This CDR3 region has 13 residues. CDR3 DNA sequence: TGTGCCAGCAGCCTCGCTGGACCCTATGGCTACACCTTC. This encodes CASSLAGPYGYTF.

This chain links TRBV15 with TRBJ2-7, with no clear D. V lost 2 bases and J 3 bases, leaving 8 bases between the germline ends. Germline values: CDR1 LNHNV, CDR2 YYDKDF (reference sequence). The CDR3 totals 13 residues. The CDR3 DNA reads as TGTGCCACCAGCAGACGACGCGACTACGAGCAGTACTTC. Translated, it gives CATSRRRDYEQYF.

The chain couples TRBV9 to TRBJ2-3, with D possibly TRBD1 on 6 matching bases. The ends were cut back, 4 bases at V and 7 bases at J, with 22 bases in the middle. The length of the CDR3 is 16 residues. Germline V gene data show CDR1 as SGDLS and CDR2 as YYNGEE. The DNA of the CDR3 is TGTGCCAGCAGCCCCCCAGGGGACGGAGGTACGAATACGCAGTATTTT. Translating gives CASSPPGDGGTNTQYF.

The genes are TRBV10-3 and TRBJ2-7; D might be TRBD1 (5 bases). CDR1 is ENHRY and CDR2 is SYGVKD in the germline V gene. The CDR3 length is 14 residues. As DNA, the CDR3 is TGTGCTGTTACCTGGACAAGGGACTCCTACGAGCAGTACTTC. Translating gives CAVTWTRDSYEQYF.

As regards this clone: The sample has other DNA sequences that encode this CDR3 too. The CDR3 is CASSYVGEKLFF. The CDR3 coding sequence is TGTGCCAGCAGTTACGTCGGTGAAAAACTGTTTTTT. The chain carries TRBV6-5 and TRBJ1-4, with D hard to call. V was shortened by 2 bases and J by 7 bases, with 5 bases between the two germline ends. In germline, CDR1 is MNHEY, CDR2 SVGAGI. The CDR3 totals 12 residues.

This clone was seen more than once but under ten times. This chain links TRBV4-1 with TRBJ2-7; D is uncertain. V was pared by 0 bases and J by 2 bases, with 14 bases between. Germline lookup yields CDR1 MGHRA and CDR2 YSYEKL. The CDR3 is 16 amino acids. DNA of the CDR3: TGCGCCAGCAGCCAAGATTTGCGGATGACAACCTACGAGCAGTACTTC. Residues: CASSQDLRMTTYEQYF.

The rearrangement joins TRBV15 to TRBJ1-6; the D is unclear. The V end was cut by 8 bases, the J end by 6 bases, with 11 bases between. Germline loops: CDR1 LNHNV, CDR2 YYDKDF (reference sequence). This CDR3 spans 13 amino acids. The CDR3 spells CATSADPNSPLHF. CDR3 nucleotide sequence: TGTGCCACCTCCGCGGACCCTAATTCACCCCTCCACTTT.

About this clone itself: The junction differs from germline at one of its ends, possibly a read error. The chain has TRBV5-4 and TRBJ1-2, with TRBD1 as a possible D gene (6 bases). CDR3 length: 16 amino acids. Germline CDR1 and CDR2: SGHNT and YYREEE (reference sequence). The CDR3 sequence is CASSRQAQRNNHGYTF. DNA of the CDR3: TGTGCCAGCAGCCGACAGGCTCAGAGAAATAACCATGGCTACACCTTC.

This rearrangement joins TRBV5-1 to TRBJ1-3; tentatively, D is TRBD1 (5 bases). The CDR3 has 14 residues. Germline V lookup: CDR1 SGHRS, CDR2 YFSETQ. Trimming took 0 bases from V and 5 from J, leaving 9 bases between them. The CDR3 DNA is TGCGCCAGCAGCTTGGATGACAGTAGAAACACCATATATTTT. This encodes CASSLDDSRNTIYF.

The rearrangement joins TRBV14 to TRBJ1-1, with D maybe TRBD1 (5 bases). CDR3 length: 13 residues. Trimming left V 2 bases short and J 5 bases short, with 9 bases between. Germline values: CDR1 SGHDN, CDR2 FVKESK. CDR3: CASSQNWGTEAFF. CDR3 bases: TGTGCCAGCAGCCAAAATTGGGGGACTGAAGCTTTCTTT.

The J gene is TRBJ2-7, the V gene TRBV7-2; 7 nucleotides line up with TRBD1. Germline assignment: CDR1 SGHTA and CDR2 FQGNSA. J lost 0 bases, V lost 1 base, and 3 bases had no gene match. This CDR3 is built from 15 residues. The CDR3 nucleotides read TGTGCCAGCAGCTTAGACAGGGGAAGCTCCTACGAGCAGTACTTC. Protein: CASSLDRGSSYEQYF.

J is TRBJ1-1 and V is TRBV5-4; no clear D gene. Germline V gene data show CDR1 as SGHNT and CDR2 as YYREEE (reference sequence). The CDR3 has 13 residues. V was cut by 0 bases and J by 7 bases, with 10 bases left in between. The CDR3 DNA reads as TGTGCCAGCAGCTTGGGAGACACCAGTGAAGCTTTCTTT. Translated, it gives CASSLGDTSEAFF. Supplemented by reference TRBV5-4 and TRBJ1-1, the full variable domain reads ETGVTQSPTHLIKTRGQQVTLRCSSQSGHNTVSWYQQALGQGPQFIFQYYREEENGRGNFPPRFSGLQFPNYSSELNVNALELDDSALYLCASSLGDTSEAFFGQGTRLTVV.

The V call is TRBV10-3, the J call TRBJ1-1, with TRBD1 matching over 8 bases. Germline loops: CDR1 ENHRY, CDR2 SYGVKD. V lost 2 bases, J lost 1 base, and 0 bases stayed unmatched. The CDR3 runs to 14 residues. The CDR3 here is CAISEQGANTEAFF. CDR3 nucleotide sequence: TGTGCCATCAGTGAGCAGGGGGCGAACACTGAAGCTTTCTTT.

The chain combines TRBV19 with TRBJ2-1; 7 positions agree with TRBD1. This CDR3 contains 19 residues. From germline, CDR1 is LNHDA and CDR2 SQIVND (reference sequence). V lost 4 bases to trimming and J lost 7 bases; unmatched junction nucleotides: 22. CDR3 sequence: CASSNKGQKPTSERNEQFF. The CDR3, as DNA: TGTGCCAGTAGTAACAAGGGACAGAAACCTACCTCCGAAAGAAATGAGCAGTTCTTC.

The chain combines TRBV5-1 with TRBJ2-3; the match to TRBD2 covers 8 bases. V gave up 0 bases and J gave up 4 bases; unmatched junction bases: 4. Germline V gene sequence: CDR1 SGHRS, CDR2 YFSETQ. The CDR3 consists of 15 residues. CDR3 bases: TGCGCCAGCAGCTTGGCCGGGGGGGTTGCAGATACGCAGTATTTT. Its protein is CASSLAGGVADTQYF. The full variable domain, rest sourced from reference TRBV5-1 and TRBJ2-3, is KAGVTQTPRYLIKTRGQQVTLSCSPISGHRSVSWYQQTPGQGLQFLFEYFSETQRNKGNFPGRFSGRQFSNSRSEMNVSTLELGDSALYLCASSLAGGVADTQYFGPGTRLTVL.

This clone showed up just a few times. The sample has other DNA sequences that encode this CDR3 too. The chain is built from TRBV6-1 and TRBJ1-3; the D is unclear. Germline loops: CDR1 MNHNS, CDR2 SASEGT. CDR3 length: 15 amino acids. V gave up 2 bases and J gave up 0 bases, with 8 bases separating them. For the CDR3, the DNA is TGTGCCAGCAGTGAACGGTTCAGCTCTGGAAACACCATATATTTT. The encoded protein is CASSERFSSGNTIYF.

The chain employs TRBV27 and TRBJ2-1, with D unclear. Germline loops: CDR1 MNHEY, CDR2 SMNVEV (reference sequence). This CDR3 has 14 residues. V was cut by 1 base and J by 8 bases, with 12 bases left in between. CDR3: CASSLFGVRDEQFF. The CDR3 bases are TGTGCCAGCAGTTTATTTGGGGTTCGCGATGAGCAGTTCTTC.

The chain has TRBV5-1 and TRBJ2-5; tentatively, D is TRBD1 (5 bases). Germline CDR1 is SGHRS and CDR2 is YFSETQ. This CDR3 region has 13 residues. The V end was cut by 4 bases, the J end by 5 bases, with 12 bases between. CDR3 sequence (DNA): TGCGCCAGCAGCACTCAGGGTTCGGAGACCCAGTACTTC. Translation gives CASSTQGSETQYF.

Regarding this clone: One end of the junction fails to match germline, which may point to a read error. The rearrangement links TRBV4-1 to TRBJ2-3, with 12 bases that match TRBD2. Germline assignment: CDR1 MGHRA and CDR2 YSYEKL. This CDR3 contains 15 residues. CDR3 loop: CASSPGTSGTDTQYF. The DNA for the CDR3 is TGTGCCAGCAGCCCCGGGACTAGCGGGACAGATACGCAGTATTTT.

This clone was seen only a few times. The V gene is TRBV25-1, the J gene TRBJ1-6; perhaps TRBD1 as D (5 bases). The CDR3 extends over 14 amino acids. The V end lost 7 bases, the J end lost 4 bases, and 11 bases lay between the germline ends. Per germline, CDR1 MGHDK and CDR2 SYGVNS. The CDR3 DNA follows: TGTGCCAGCACCCCGGGACTGTATAATTCACCCCTCCACTTT. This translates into CASTPGLYNSPLHF. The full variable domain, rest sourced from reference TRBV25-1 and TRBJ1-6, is EADIYQTPRYLVIGTGKKITLECSQTMGHDKMYWYQQDPGMELHLIHYSYGVNSTEKGDLSSESTVSRIRTEHFPLTLESARPSHTSQYLCASTPGLYNSPLHFGNGTRLTVT.

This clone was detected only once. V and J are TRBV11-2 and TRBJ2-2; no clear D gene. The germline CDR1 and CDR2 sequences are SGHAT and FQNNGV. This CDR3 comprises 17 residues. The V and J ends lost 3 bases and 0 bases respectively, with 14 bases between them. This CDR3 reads CASSFLPSETNTGELFF. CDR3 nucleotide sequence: TGTGCCAGCAGCTTTCTACCCTCCGAGACGAACACCGGGGAGCTGTTTTTT.

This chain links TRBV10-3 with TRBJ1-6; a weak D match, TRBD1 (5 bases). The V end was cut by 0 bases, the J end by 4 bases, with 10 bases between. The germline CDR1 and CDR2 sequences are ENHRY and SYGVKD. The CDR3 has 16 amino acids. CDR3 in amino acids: CAISESKGSYNSPLHF. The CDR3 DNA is TGTGCCATCAGTGAGTCTAAGGGGTCTTATAATTCACCCCTCCACTTT.